What follows are 24 T cell receptor beta chains derived from one specimen sequenced in a study of cytomegalovirus exposure and HLA in healthy donors. 13 Jbeta primers and 60 Vbeta primers were used for the PCR. Libraries were prepared by immunoSEQ multiplex PCR; TCRdb keeps only in-frame clonotypes and omits some of them. The repertoire holds 70,000 to 100,000 clones, with roughly 69% as singletons. The sample was PBMCs. All receptors come from a woman in her fifties or sixties in good health and CMV-seropositive.

This clone was picked up one time. The chain links TRBV29-1 to TRBJ1-1, with D hard to call. The ends were cut back, 7 bases at V and 0 bases at J, with 24 bases in the middle. Germline loops: CDR1 SQVTM, CDR2 ANQGSEA. The CDR3 spans 17 residues. This chain's CDR3 is CSAIDGFRGLMNTEAFF. In DNA, the CDR3 is TGCAGCGCAATAGACGGGTTTAGAGGTCTCATGAACACTGAAGCTTTCTTT.

In its sample, this clone was seen once. The chain combines TRBV5-5 with TRBJ1-2; perhaps TRBD1 as D (5 bases). Germline values: CDR1 SGHKS, CDR2 YYEKEE (reference sequence). V lost 3 bases to trimming and J lost 6 bases, with 18 bases between them. This CDR3 spans 15 amino acids. The CDR3 DNA follows: TGTGCCAGCAGCTCGCTTTGGGGGACTTCGAATGGCTACACCTTC. Translation: CASSSLWGTSNGYTF.

This clone was counted between two and nine times. The chain recombines TRBV6-4 with TRBJ2-3; tentative D call: TRBD1 (6 bases). The CDR3 is 15 amino acids. From germline, CDR1 is MRHNA and CDR2 SNTAGT. Trimming left V 4 bases short and J 1 base short, with 12 bases between. This CDR3 reads CASSAGAGGTDTQYF. The CDR3 DNA reads as TGTGCCAGCAGTGCCGGGGCAGGGGGCACAGATACGCAGTATTTT.

This clone was seen a few times. DNA for the CDR3: TGTGCCAGCAAAACATCTAGCGTGGAGACCCAGTACTTC. The encoded protein is CASKTSSVETQYF. The chain carries TRBV27 and TRBJ2-5; tentatively, D is TRBD2 (6 bases). CDR1 is MNHEY and CDR2 is SMNVEV in the germline V gene (reference sequence). V was cut by 7 bases and J by 5 bases, with 14 bases left in between. The CDR3 is 13 residues long.

The rearrangement links TRBV28 to TRBJ1-2; D might be TRBD1 (6 bases). The V end lost 3 bases, the J end lost 7 bases, and 18 bases lay between the germline ends. The CDR3 length is 15 residues. Germline-derived CDR1 and CDR2 are MDHEN and SYDVKM. CDR3 DNA sequence: TGTGCCAGCAGTTTTATTGGGGGGGCGCAAAGTGGCTACACCTTC. Its protein is CASSFIGGAQSGYTF.

J is TRBJ2-1 and V is TRBV10-3, with 9 bases identical to TRBD2. Germline loops: CDR1 ENHRY, CDR2 SYGVKD. CDR3 length equals 17 residues. V lost 10 bases to trimming and J lost 6 bases; unmatched junction nucleotides: 19. DNA for the CDR3: TGTGCCACCCGATTAGCGGGGGCCAAATCAGGGATCAATGAGCAGTTCTTC. This codes for CATRLAGAKSGINEQFF.

The rearrangement links TRBV2 to TRBJ1-1; the D gene is possibly TRBD1 (6 bases). Deletions cut 4 bases from V and 4 bases from J, with 13 bases between. CDR1 is SNHLY, CDR2 FYNNEI, per germline. The length of the CDR3 is 14 residues. The CDR3 loop is CASSVGAGGTEAFF. The CDR3 nucleotides read TGTGCCAGCAGTGTGGGGGCGGGGGGCACTGAAGCTTTCTTT.

The V gene is TRBV28, the J gene TRBJ2-7, with TRBD1 matching 8 bases. V lost 4 bases, J lost 6 bases, and 8 bases stayed unmatched. The CDR3 totals 14 residues. Germline-derived CDR1 and CDR2 are MDHEN and SYDVKM. In DNA, the CDR3 is TGTGCCAGCAGTTCTATGGACAGGGACCGCGAGCAGTACGTC. Its protein is CASSSMDRDREQYV.

This rearrangement joins TRBV9 to TRBJ2-3; a weak D match, TRBD1 (7 bases). V lost 0 bases and J lost 4, with 18 bases in between. The CDR3 sequence is 17 residues long. Germline V gene data show CDR1 as SGDLS and CDR2 as YYNGEE. CDR3 residues: CASSVVGRGTDADTQYF. The CDR3 coding sequence is TGTGCCAGCAGCGTAGTTGGACGGGGGACAGACGCAGATACGCAGTATTTT.

The chain has TRBV9 and TRBJ1-1; possibly TRBD1 for D (5 bases). The V gene lost 2 bases and the J gene lost 0 bases, with 14 bases spanning the gap. This CDR3 comprises 16 residues. Germline CDR1 is SGDLS and CDR2 is YYNGEE. CDR3 nucleotides: TGTGCCAGCAGCGTGGGGGGAGGGATCATGAACACTGAAGCTTTCTTT. As protein: CASSVGGGIMNTEAFF.

V gene TRBV14 combines with J gene TRBJ1-5; tentative D call: TRBD1 (5 bases). Germline V gene data show CDR1 as SGHDN and CDR2 as FVKESK. The CDR3 contains 17 residues. With 2 bases removed from V and 0 bases from J, the gap between germline ends came to 14 bases. DNA of the CDR3: TGTGCCAGCAGCCAAATAAAGACAGAGAGTAGCAATCAGCCCCAGCATTTT. It encodes CASSQIKTESSNQPQHF.

The DNA of the CDR3 is TGTGCCAGCAGTATACAGAACACAGATACGCAGTATTTT. Translation: CASSIQNTDTQYF. The chain couples TRBV6-1 to TRBJ2-3, with unresolved D. Germline lookup yields CDR1 MNHNS and CDR2 SASEGT. The CDR3 covers 13 residues. V lost 5 bases and J lost 2, with 8 bases in between.

This clone was seen more than once but under ten times. V and J are TRBV19 and TRBJ1-3, with a possible D match to TRBD1 (5 bases). The CDR3 is made up of 14 amino acids. Germline-derived CDR1 and CDR2 are LNHDA and SQIVND (reference sequence). The V end lost 4 bases, the J end lost 2 bases, and 9 bases lay between the germline ends. CDR3 region: CASSSWGAGNTIYF. The CDR3 DNA sequence: TGTGCCAGTAGTAGCTGGGGCGCTGGAAACACCATATATTTT.

For the CDR3, the DNA is TGTGCCAGCTCCATGAGCGGTCCCTACAATGAGCAGTTCTTC. Its protein is CASSMSGPYNEQFF. The chain uses TRBV4-2 and TRBJ2-1; D is perhaps TRBD2 (5 bases). With 8 bases removed from V and 2 bases from J, the gap between germline ends came to 13 bases. This CDR3 spans 14 amino acids. CDR1 LGHNA and CDR2 YNFKEQ come from the germline V gene.

The chain is built from TRBV2 and TRBJ2-7; D is undetermined. From germline, CDR1 is SNHLY and CDR2 FYNNEI. With 8 bases removed from V and 6 bases from J, the gap between germline ends came to 11 bases. The length of the CDR3 is 11 residues. CDR3 coding DNA: TGTGCCAGCGCTCCCCATAGCGAGCAGTACTTC. It specifies CASAPHSEQYF.

This chain connects TRBV7-9 to TRBJ1-5; D not certain. The CDR3 has 12 residues. Per the germline V gene, CDR1 is SEHNR and CDR2 is FQNEAQ (reference sequence). Trimming stripped 8 bases from V and 5 bases from J, with 10 bases between. The CDR3 is CASGRYDQPQHF. The CDR3 DNA reads as TGTGCCAGCGGGCGTTACGATCAGCCCCAGCATTTT.

The CDR3 region is CASSRTVNTEAFF. As DNA, the CDR3 is TGTGCCAGCAGCCGGACAGTGAACACTGAAGCTTTCTTT. The J gene is TRBJ1-1, the V gene TRBV7-2; D possibly corresponds to TRBD1 (6 bases). The CDR3 is made up of 13 amino acids. V lost 5 bases and J 0 bases, leaving 7 bases between the germline ends. Germline values: CDR1 SGHTA, CDR2 FQGNSA.

The chain has TRBV27 and TRBJ2-3; 15 bases are shared with TRBD2. Trimming cost V 3 bases and J 3 bases; bases outside gene matches: 1. Per germline, CDR1 MNHEY and CDR2 SMNVEV (reference sequence). The CDR3 spans 16 residues. The CDR3 is CASSFGLAGGTDTQYF. The CDR3 DNA reads TGTGCCAGCAGTTTTGGACTAGCGGGGGGGACAGATACGCAGTATTTT.

The chain combines TRBV10-3 with TRBJ2-2, with 7 bases matching TRBD1. The junction had 14 bases not matched to a gene; V was cut back by 2 bases and J by 2 bases. The germline CDR1 and CDR2 sequences are ENHRY and SYGVKD. The CDR3 spans 19 residues. CDR3 nucleotide sequence: TGTGCCATCAGTGAGCCGAGGTTGAGAGACAGGGTTAACACCGGGGAGCTGTTTTTT. Residues: CAISEPRLRDRVNTGELFF.

This clone was counted a few times. The chain couples TRBV5-4 to TRBJ2-1; TRBD2 matches 12 bases. This CDR3 region has 19 residues. Germline V lookup: CDR1 SGHNT, CDR2 YYREEE (reference sequence). Losses at the gene ends were 4 bases for V and 0 bases for J; bases not matched to a gene: 11. Here the CDR3 reads CASSQELGTSGYSYNEQFF. The CDR3 DNA reads as TGTGCCAGCAGCCAAGAATTGGGGACTAGCGGGTACTCCTACAATGAGCAGTTCTTC. Combining the CDR3 with reference TRBV5-4 and TRBJ2-1 gives the whole variable domain ETGVTQSPTHLIKTRGQQVTLRCSSQSGHNTVSWYQQALGQGPQFIFQYYREEENGRGNFPPRFSGLQFPNYSSELNVNALELDDSALYLCASSQELGTSGYSYNEQFFGPGTRLTVL.

The chain has TRBV7-7 and TRBJ1-4; unclear D gene. CDR3 length equals 15 residues. V lost 4 bases to trimming and J lost 1 base, with 10 bases between them. Germline assignment: CDR1 SSHAT and CDR2 FNYEAQ (reference sequence). CDR3 in amino acids: CASSSSPKTNEKLFF. CDR3 DNA sequence: TGTGCCAGCAGCTCTAGCCCGAAAACTAATGAAAAACTGTTTTTT. The entire variable domain, with the rest obtained from reference TRBV7-7 and TRBJ1-4, is as follows: GAGVSQSPRYKVTKRGQDVTLRCDPISSHATLYWYQQALGQGPEFLTYFNYEAQPDKSGLPSDRFSAERPEGSISTLTIQRTEQRDSAMYRCASSSSPKTNEKLFFGSGTQLSVL.

The chain combines TRBV5-1 with TRBJ2-1; no reliable D call. CDR3 length: 12 residues. Trimming removed 3 bases from V and 8 bases from J, with 9 bases in between. Germline CDR1 SGHRS, CDR2 YFSETQ. The CDR3 bases are TGCGCCAGCAGCTCCCTAGTGGATGAGCAGTTCTTC. This sequence encodes CASSSLVDEQFF.

The CDR3 DNA sequence: TGTGCCAGCAGCTTAGTCCAGACAGGCCACACCATATATTTT. Its translation: CASSLVQTGHTIYF. The J gene is TRBJ1-3, the V gene TRBV7-2; tentative D call: TRBD1 (6 bases). Looked up from germline, CDR1 is SGHTA and CDR2 is FQGNSA. CDR3 length: 14 amino acids. The germline V and J ends were trimmed by 1 base and 8 bases, with 12 bases remaining between them.

V is TRBV28 and J is TRBJ2-7; possible D gene TRBD1, 5 bases. Germline V CDR1 and CDR2: MDHEN, SYDVKM. The CDR3 runs to 15 residues. V was pared by 7 bases and J by 4 bases, with 20 bases between. The CDR3 spells CASTTVGARRYEQYF. As DNA, the CDR3 is TGTGCCAGCACCACCGTAGGGGCGCGAAGGTACGAGCAGTACTTC.